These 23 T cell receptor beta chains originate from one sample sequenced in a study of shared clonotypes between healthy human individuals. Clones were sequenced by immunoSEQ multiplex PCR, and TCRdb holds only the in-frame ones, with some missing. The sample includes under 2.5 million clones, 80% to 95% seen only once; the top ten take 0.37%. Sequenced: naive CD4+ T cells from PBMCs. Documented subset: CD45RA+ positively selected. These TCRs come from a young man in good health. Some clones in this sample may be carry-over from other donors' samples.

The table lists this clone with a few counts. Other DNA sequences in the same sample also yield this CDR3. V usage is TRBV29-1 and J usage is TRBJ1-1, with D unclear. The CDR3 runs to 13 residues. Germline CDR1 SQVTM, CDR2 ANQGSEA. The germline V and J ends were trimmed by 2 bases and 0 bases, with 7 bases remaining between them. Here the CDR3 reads CSVERLLNTEAFF. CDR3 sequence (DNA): TGCAGCGTTGAACGGCTTTTGAACACTGAAGCTTTCTTT.

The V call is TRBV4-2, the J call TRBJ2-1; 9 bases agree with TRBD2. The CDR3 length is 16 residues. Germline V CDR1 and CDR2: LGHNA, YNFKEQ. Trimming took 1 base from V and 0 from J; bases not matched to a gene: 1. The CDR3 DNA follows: TGTGCCAGCAGCCAAGCTAGCGGGGTCTCCTACAATGAGCAGTTCTTC. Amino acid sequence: CASSQASGVSYNEQFF.

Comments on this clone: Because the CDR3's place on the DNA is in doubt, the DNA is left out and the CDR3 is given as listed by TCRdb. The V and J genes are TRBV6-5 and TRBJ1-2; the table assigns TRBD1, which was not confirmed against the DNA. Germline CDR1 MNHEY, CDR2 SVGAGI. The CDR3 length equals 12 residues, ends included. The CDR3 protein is CASSPRVGVGTF.

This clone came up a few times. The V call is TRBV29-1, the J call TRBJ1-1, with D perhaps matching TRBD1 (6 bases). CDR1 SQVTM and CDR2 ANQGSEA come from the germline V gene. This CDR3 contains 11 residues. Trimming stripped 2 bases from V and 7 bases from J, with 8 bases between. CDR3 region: CSVERQVEAFF. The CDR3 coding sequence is TGCAGCGTTGAACGACAGGTTGAAGCTTTCTTT.

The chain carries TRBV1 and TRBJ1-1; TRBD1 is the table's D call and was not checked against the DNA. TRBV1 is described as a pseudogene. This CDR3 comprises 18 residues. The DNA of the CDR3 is TGCACCAGCAGCCAAGATAGGACGTACAGGGGCAGGGGGACTGAAGCTTTCTTT. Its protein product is CTSSQDRTYRGRGTEAFF.

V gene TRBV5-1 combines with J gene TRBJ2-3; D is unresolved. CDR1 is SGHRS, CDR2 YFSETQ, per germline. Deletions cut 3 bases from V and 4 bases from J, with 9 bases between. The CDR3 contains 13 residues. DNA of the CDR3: TGCGCCAGCAGCTCCATATCAGCAGATACGCAGTATTTT. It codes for CASSSISADTQYF.

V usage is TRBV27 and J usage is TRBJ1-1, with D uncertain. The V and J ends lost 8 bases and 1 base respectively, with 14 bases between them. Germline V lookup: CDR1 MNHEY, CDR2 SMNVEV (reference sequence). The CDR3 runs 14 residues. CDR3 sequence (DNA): TGTGCCAGCCAGTTCGGCTCGGGGAACACTGAAGCTTTCTTT. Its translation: CASQFGSGNTEAFF.

The chain's CDR3 is CASRSGQSNTGELFF. CDR3 nucleotides: TGCGCCAGCAGGTCGGGACAGTCGAACACCGGGGAGCTGTTTTTT. The chain uses TRBV5-1 and TRBJ2-2; 7 positions match TRBD1. Trimming cost V 5 bases and J 0 bases; bases outside gene matches: 4. Germline loops: CDR1 SGHRS, CDR2 YFSETQ. This CDR3 is built from 15 residues.

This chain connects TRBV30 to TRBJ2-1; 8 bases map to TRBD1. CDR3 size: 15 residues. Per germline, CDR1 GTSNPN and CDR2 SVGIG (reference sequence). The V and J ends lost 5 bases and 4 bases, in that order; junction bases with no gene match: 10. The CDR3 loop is CAWASGTGTYNEQFF. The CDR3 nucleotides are TGTGCCTGGGCTTCCGGGACAGGAACTTACAATGAGCAGTTCTTC.

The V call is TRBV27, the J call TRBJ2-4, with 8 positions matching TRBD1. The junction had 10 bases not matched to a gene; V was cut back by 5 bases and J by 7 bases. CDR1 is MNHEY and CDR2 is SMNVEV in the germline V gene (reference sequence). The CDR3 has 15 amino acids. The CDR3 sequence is CASSPTGTGGNIQYF. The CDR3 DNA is TGTGCCAGCAGTCCCACCGGGACAGGAGGGAACATTCAGTACTTC.

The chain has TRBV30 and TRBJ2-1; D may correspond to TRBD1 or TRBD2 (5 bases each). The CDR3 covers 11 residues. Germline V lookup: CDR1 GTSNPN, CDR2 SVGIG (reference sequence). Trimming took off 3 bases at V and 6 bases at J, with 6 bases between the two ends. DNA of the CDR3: TGTGCCTGGAGGGGGGTCAATGAGCAGTTCTTC. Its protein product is CAWRGVNEQFF.

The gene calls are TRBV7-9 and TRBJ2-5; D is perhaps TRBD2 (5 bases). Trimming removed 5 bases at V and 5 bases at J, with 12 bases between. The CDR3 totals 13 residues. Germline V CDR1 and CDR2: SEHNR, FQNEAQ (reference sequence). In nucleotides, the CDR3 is TGTGCCAGCAGCAAAGCGACGGGGGAGACCCAGTACTTC. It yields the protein CASSKATGETQYF.

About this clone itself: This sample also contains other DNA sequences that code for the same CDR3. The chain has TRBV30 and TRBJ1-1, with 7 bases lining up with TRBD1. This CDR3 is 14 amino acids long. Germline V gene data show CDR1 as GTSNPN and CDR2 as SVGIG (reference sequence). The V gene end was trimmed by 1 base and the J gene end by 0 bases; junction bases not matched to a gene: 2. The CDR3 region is CAWSGQGLNTEAFF. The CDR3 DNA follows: TGTGCCTGGAGTGGACAGGGTCTGAACACTGAAGCTTTCTTT.

The CDR3 DNA reads as TGTGCCAGCAGAATGGGAGCGGGAGGGGTCTACAATGAGCAGTTCTTC. It codes for CASRMGAGGVYNEQFF. The chain uses TRBV25-1 and TRBJ2-1; 10 bases are a match to TRBD2. Germline trimming cut 6 bases from V and 3 bases from J; bases unmatched to any gene: 8. The CDR3 length is 16 residues. The germline V gene encodes CDR1 MGHDK and CDR2 SYGVNS.

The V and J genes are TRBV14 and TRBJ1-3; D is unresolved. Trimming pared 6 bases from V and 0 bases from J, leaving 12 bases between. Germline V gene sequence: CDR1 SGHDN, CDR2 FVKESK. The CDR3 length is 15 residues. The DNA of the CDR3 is TGTGCCAGCAGGTACGGGGAAAGCTCTGGAAACACCATATATTTT. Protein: CASRYGESSGNTIYF.

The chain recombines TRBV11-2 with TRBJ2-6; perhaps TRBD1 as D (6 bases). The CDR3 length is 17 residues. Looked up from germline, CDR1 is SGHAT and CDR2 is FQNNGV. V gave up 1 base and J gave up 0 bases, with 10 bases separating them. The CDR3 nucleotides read TGTGCCAGCAGCTTAGGCACAGGGAGCTCTGGGGCCAACGTCCTGACTTTC. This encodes CASSLGTGSSGANVLTF.

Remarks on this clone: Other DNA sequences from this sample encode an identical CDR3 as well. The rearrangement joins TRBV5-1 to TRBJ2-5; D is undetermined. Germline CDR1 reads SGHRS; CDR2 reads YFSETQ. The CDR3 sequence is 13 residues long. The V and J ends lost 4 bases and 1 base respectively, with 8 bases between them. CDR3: CASSPGFQETQYF. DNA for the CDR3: TGCGCCAGCAGCCCCGGATTCCAAGAGACCCAGTACTTC.

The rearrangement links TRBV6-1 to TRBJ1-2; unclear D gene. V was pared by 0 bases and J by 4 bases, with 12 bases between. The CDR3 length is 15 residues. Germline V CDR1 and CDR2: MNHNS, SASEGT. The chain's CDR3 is CASSEAGWGSYGYTF. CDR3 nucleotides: TGTGCCAGCAGTGAAGCTGGATGGGGTTCCTATGGCTACACCTTC.

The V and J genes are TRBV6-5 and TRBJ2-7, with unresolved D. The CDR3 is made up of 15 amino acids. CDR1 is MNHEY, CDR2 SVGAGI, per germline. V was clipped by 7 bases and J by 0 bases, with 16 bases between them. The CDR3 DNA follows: TGTGCCAGCAAGAGATCAGGTGGGGACTCCTACGAGCAGTACTTC. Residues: CASKRSGGDSYEQYF.

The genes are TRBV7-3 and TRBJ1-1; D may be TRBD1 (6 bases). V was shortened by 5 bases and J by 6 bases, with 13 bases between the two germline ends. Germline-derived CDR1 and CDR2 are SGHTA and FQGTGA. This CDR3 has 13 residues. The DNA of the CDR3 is TGTGCCAGCAGCACCAGGGGTCAATCTGAAGCTTTCTTT. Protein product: CASSTRGQSEAFF.

The CDR3 reads CASSWTASSTDTQYF. CDR3 DNA sequence: TGCGCCAGCAGCTGGACAGCTTCGAGCACAGATACGCAGTATTTT. The chain is built from TRBV5-1 and TRBJ2-3; tentatively, D is TRBD1 (6 bases). Germline V CDR1 and CDR2: SGHRS, YFSETQ. Trimming took off 3 bases at V and 0 bases at J, with 11 bases between the two ends. CDR3 length: 15 amino acids. The whole variable domain, filled in from reference TRBV5-1 and TRBJ2-3, reads KAGVTQTPRYLIKTRGQQVTLSCSPISGHRSVSWYQQTPGQGLQFLFEYFSETQRNKGNFPGRFSGRQFSNSRSEMNVSTLELGDSALYLCASSWTASSTDTQYFGPGTRLTVL.

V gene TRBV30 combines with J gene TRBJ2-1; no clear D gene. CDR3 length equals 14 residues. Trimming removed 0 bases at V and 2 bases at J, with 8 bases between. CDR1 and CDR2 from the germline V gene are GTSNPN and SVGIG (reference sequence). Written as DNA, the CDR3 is TGTGCCTGGAGTGTCCGGCTTGCCTACAATGAGCAGTTCTTC. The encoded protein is CAWSVRLAYNEQFF.

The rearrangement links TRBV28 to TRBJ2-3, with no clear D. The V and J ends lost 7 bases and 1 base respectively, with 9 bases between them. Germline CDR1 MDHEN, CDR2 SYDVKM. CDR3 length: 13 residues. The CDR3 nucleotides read TGTGCCAGCATTGAGACTCGCACAGATACGCAGTATTTT. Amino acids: CASIETRTDTQYF.